Sequencing of this TCR beta chain was carried out in a study of blood T cell repertoires in COVID-19. The CDR3 extends over 13 amino acids. The V and J ends lost 6 bases and 6 bases respectively, with 12 bases between them. The assay was immunoSEQ multiplex PCR, and TCRdb's table has in-frame clones only and misses some. The repertoire holds 380,000 or so clones, with approximately 88% as singletons. The chain couples TRBV12-3 or TRBV12-4 to TRBJ2-1; tentatively, D is TRBD1 (5 bases). This TCR was recovered from a woman in her 40s with acute COVID-19. The sequenced material came from PBMCs or T cells enriched from blood (not recorded which). The CDR3 nucleotides read TGTGCCAGCAGGAGTCAGGGTCCCAATGAGCAGTTCTTC. It codes for CASRSQGPNEQFF.